Listed here is a single T cell receptor beta chain. Trimming took 5 bases from V and 2 from J, leaving 12 bases between them. CDR1 and CDR2 from the germline V gene are KGHDR and SFDVKD. CDR3 length equals 15 residues. This entry is derived from a study of blood T cell repertoires in COVID-19. Study-wide background: The United States, Italy and Spain provided the acute and convalescent COVID-19 samples. T cells, B-cell-depleted T cells, or PBMCs supplied cDNA or gDNA.

The Seattle patients joined while their infection was active and were tracked longitudinally afterward. In the original workflow: From reference gene primer amplification, estimates of nucleated cell counts were derived. Using immunoSEQ multiplex PCR, the repertoire was profiled, and TCRdb retains in-frame clones only, with some absent. The D gene and trimming were derived from the DNA, and the V and J assignments and clone size from that table. Counted here are about 87,000 clones, around 85% occurring once; the ten biggest clones make up 2.5% to 3.5%. The V and J genes are TRBV24-1 and TRBJ2-1; D is uncertain. Sequencing was performed on peripheral blood. This clonotype originated in a woman over 75 with COVID-19, enrolled during active disease. CDR3 residues: CATSGSLPTYNEQFF. CDR3 bases: TGTGCCACCAGTGGGAGCCTCCCTACCTACAATGAGCAGTTCTTC.